This T cell receptor beta chain appears in the sequencing data of a study of blood T cells in healthy people across ages. The use of a sample-barcoded 5' primer and a J-beta primer mix characterized a second PCR of roughly 6 to 11 cycles. Using its own MiXCR run on the 5' RACE reads, TCRdb lists one record per CDR3 protein. The data hold 1.5 million to 2 million distinct CDR3 sequences, with roughly 27% observed a single time. This clonotype showed up many times. Its antigen remains unknown. V trimming: 4 bases; J trimming: 4 bases; junction bases outside the gene matches: 4. This CDR3 has 15 amino acids. Per germline, CDR1 ENHRY and CDR2 SYGVKD. Findings of the study overall: Bulk PBMC profiling left naive and antigen-experienced comparisons inconclusive.

The chain is built from TRBV10-3 and TRBJ2-7; 13 nucleotides align to TRBD2. The sequence was collected from a woman in her thirties in good health. The sample comprised blood. In DNA, the CDR3 is TGTGCCATCAGTGGGGGACTAGCGGGAATATACGAGCAGTACTTC. Its protein product is CAISGGLAGIYEQYF.